One sample yielded the 21 T cell receptor beta chains listed below, sequenced in a study of blood T cell repertoires in COVID-19. Sequencing used immunoSEQ multiplex PCR; TCRdb keeps in-frame clones, though not all of them. Of tens of thousands of clones listed, roughly three quarters are singletons. Material: peripheral blood. The receptor set was obtained from a man in his 70s with acute or convalescent COVID-19.

The chain links TRBV2 to TRBJ1-1, with D maybe TRBD1 (6 bases). Trimming shortened V by 6 bases and J by 11 bases, and 13 bases separated the two germline ends. CDR3 length equals 11 residues. Germline V gene data show CDR1 as SNHLY and CDR2 as FYNNEI. The CDR3 DNA reads TGTGCCAGCAGGGCCGGGACATTGGCTTTCTTT. It translates to CASRAGTLAFF.

V usage is TRBV4-2 and J usage is TRBJ1-2; no clear D. Germline assignment: CDR1 LGHNA and CDR2 YNFKEQ. With 1 base removed from V and 8 bases from J, the gap between germline ends came to 20 bases. This CDR3 spans 16 amino acids. CDR3 nucleotide sequence: TGTGCCAGCAGCCAAGGGGAGACGAACATTGCGGGGGGCTACACCTTC. Encoded protein: CASSQGETNIAGGYTF.

The chain combines TRBV5-4 with TRBJ2-5, with 12 positions matching TRBD2. The CDR3 is made up of 14 amino acids. CDR1 SGHNT and CDR2 YYREEE come from the germline V gene (reference sequence). V trimming: 4 bases; J trimming: 4 bases; junction bases outside the gene matches: 2. CDR3 loop: CASSLAGGRETQYF. In DNA, the CDR3 is TGTGCCAGCAGCCTAGCGGGGGGGAGAGAGACCCAGTACTTC. The full variable domain, in which reference TRBV5-4 and TRBJ2-5 provide the parts outside the CDR3, is ETGVTQSPTHLIKTRGQQVTLRCSSQSGHNTVSWYQQALGQGPQFIFQYYREEENGRGNFPPRFSGLQFPNYSSELNVNALELDDSALYLCASSLAGGRETQYFGPGTRLLVL.

The J gene is TRBJ1-5, the V gene TRBV9; TRBD1 might be the D (6 bases). The CDR3 runs to 14 residues. In germline, CDR1 is SGDLS, CDR2 YYNGEE. V gave up 0 bases and J gave up 6 bases, with 10 bases separating them. CDR3 loop: CASSVGLRGQPQHF. The CDR3 DNA reads TGTGCCAGCAGCGTAGGTCTCAGGGGTCAGCCCCAGCATTTT.

This clone has just one count. The gene calls are TRBV5-1 and TRBJ2-5; TRBD2 agrees at 7 bases. The V gene end was trimmed by 3 bases and the J gene end by 0 bases; junction bases not matched to a gene: 8. The length of the CDR3 is 16 residues. Germline loops: CDR1 SGHRS, CDR2 YFSETQ. The CDR3 loop is CASSSGSSGNQETQYF. For the CDR3, the DNA is TGCGCCAGCAGCTCGGGTTCTAGCGGTAACCAAGAGACCCAGTACTTC. Variable domain in full (rest from reference TRBV5-1 and TRBJ2-5): KAGVTQTPRYLIKTRGQQVTLSCSPISGHRSVSWYQQTPGQGLQFLFEYFSETQRNKGNFPGRFSGRQFSNSRSEMNVSTLELGDSALYLCASSSGSSGNQETQYFGPGTRLLVL.

The gene calls are TRBV3-1 (or the pseudogene TRBV3-2) and TRBJ2-1; TRBD1 matches at 9 bases. After removal of 1 base from V and 6 bases from J, the junction contained 10 bases not matched to a gene. This CDR3 region has 17 residues. Per germline, CDR1 LGHDT and CDR2 YNNKEL (reference sequence). The CDR3 DNA reads TGTGCCAGCAGCCAAGTATCCGGGACAGGGTATATCAATGAGCAGTTCTTC. It yields the protein CASSQVSGTGYINEQFF.

The J gene is TRBJ2-5, the V gene TRBV19, with TRBD2 identical over 10 bases. The J segment lost 2 bases and the V segment lost 5 bases, leaving 5 bases of the junction unmatched. Germline CDR1 and CDR2: LNHDA and SQIVND (reference sequence). This CDR3 is 15 amino acids long. CDR3 DNA: TGTGCCAGTAGTCGGGTAGCGGGGGGACAAGAGACCCAGTACTTC. It yields the protein CASSRVAGGQETQYF.

This chain connects TRBV11-2 to TRBJ2-4, with 8 bases fitting TRBD2. The CDR3 is 16 amino acids. After removal of 4 bases from V and 7 bases from J, the junction contained 12 bases not matched to a gene. Germline V CDR1 and CDR2: SGHAT, FQNNGV. CDR3 in amino acids: CASSYNGGAIRNIQYF. The CDR3 region has the DNA TGTGCCAGCAGCTATAACGGGGGGGCAATCCGGAACATTCAGTACTTC.

V and J are TRBV27 and TRBJ1-3, with 8 bases lining up with TRBD1. The germline gives CDR1 MNHEY, CDR2 SMNVEV (reference sequence). The ends lost 4 bases at V and 5 bases at J; junction bases unmatched: 4. The CDR3 has 14 residues. The CDR3 nucleotides read TGTGCCAGCAGTTCCGGGGACAGGCGAAACACCATATATTTT. Translation gives CASSSGDRRNTIYF.

The V gene is TRBV6-2 or TRBV6-3, the J gene TRBJ2-3; 15 nucleotides agree with TRBD2. The CDR3 length is 17 residues. CDR1 is MNHEY, CDR2 SVGEGT, per germline. Unmatched junction bases numbered 7, after V lost 4 bases and J lost 5 bases. The CDR3, as DNA: TGTGCCAGCAGTTGGCGGGGACTAGCGGGGGGTGGAGATACGCAGTATTTT. This gives the protein CASSWRGLAGGGDTQYF.

The V gene is TRBV24-1, the J gene TRBJ1-1, with 9 bases identical to TRBD1. The CDR3 loop spans 14 amino acids. Trimming at V came to 7 bases and at J to 10 bases, leaving 12 bases not matched to a gene. Germline-derived CDR1 and CDR2 are KGHDR and SFDVKD. This chain's CDR3 is CATRGTGSNAVAFF. The DNA for the CDR3 is TGTGCCACCAGGGGGACAGGGTCCAACGCGGTAGCTTTCTTT.

The rearrangement links TRBV5-6 to TRBJ2-7; possible D gene TRBD1, 5 bases. The CDR3 is 15 residues long. Germline lookup yields CDR1 SGHDT and CDR2 YYEEEE. V lost 0 bases to trimming and J lost 4 bases, with 14 bases between them. The CDR3 is CASSLEGVYRYEQYV. The DNA for the CDR3 is TGTGCCAGCAGCTTGGAAGGGGTTTATCGTTACGAGCAGTACGTC.

The chain joins TRBV6-5 to TRBJ2-7, with 12 bases lining up with TRBD1. Germline-derived CDR1 and CDR2 are MNHEY and SVGAGI. Trimming at V came to 6 bases and at J to 6 bases, leaving 6 bases not matched to a gene. The CDR3 is made up of 14 amino acids. The CDR3 bases are TGTGCCAGCAGGTCCGGGACAGGGGGCTTCGAGCAGTACTTC. Protein sequence: CASRSGTGGFEQYF.

This clone was detected a few times. CDR3 in DNA: TGTGCCAGCAGTCAAGCTGGACAGCTTTATAATTCACCCCTCCACTTT. This sequence encodes CASSQAGQLYNSPLHF. The chain recombines TRBV7-9 with TRBJ1-6; D possibly corresponds to TRBD1 (6 bases). Trimming stripped 6 bases from V and 4 bases from J, with 16 bases between. The CDR3 is 16 residues long. From germline, CDR1 is SEHNR and CDR2 FQNEAQ (reference sequence). Full variable domain (rest looked up from reference TRBV7-9 and TRBJ1-6): DTGVSQNPRHKITKRGQNVTFRCDPISEHNRLYWYRQTLGQGPEFLTYFQNEAQLEKSRLLSDRFSAERPKGSFSTLEIQRTEQGDSAMYLCASSQAGQLYNSPLHFGNGTRLTVT.

This chain joins TRBV2 and TRBJ2-7, with D uncertain. This CDR3 has 11 amino acids. V was pared by 5 bases and J by 6 bases, with 8 bases between. The V gene's germline CDR1 is SNHLY and CDR2 FYNNEI. For the CDR3, the DNA is TGTGCCAGCAGTTCCCAATCCGAGCAGTACTTC. Residues: CASSSQSEQYF.

This rearrangement joins TRBV11-2 to TRBJ2-2, with D possibly TRBD2 on 6 matching bases. The CDR3 is 13 amino acids. V gave up 1 base and J gave up 6 bases, with 6 bases separating them. Germline values: CDR1 SGHAT, CDR2 FQNNGV. This CDR3 is CASSLGGAGELFF. The CDR3, as DNA: TGTGCCAGCAGCTTAGGGGGGGCCGGGGAGCTGTTTTTT.

This chain connects TRBV19 to TRBJ2-2, with D unresolved. The CDR3 runs to 15 residues. V shed 7 bases and J shed 4 bases, with 16 bases lying between them. Germline CDR1 reads LNHDA; CDR2 reads SQIVND (reference sequence). The CDR3 DNA follows: TGTGCCAGTACGCGAGTACAGAAAAGCACCGGGGAGCTGTTTTTT. This translates into CASTRVQKSTGELFF.

The chain couples TRBV11-2 to TRBJ1-6; 7 bases are shared with TRBD1. V shed 5 bases, J shed 7 bases, and the junction held 2 bases outside the gene matches. Per the germline V gene, CDR1 is SGHAT and CDR2 is FQNNGV. The CDR3 consists of 13 residues. The CDR3 here is CASSGQVNSPLHF. CDR3 DNA: TGTGCCAGCAGCGGACAGGTGAATTCACCCCTCCACTTT.

The rearrangement links TRBV18 to TRBJ2-3; 9 bases match TRBD2. Germline lookup yields CDR1 KGHSH and CDR2 LQKENI. The trim removed 1 base at V and 7 bases at J, leaving 9 bases unmatched. The CDR3 has 16 amino acids. This chain's CDR3 is CASSPLAAGGPNTQYF. The CDR3 DNA reads as TGTGCCAGCTCACCACTAGCTGCGGGGGGGCCGAATACGCAGTATTTT.

The V and J genes are TRBV7-9 and TRBJ1-1, with D uncertain. The CDR3 has 15 residues. The ends were cut back, 5 bases at V and 1 base at J, with 14 bases in the middle. Germline values: CDR1 SEHNR, CDR2 FQNEAQ (reference sequence). The CDR3 region is CASSREDRGNTEAFF. DNA for the CDR3: TGTGCCAGCAGCCGGGAGGACCGGGGGAACACTGAAGCTTTCTTT.

The gene calls are TRBV6-1 and TRBJ1-5, with 10 nucleotides matching TRBD1. V lost 5 bases to trimming and J lost 5 bases; unmatched junction nucleotides: 6. Per the germline V gene, CDR1 is MNHNS and CDR2 is SASEGT. The CDR3 sequence is 15 residues long. The CDR3 region is CASSWTTGGYQPQHF. The DNA for the CDR3 is TGTGCCAGCAGTTGGACGACAGGGGGCTATCAGCCCCAGCATTTT.